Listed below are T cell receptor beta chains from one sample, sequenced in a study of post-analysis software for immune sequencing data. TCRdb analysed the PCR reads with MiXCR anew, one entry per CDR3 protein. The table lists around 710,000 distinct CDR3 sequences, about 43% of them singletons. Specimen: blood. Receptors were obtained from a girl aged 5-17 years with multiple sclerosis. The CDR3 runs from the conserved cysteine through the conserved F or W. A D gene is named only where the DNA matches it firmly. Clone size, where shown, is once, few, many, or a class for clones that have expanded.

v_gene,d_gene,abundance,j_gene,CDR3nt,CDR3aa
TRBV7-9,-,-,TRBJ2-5,TGTGCCAGCAGCCCCTCGGGCAGGGATGGTGAAGAGACCCAGTACTTC,CASSPSGRDGEETQYF
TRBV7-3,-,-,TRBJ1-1,TGTGCCAGCAGCGCGGGGGGTCTTGGGACTGAAGCTTTCTTT,CASSAGGLGTEAFF
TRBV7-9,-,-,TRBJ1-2,TGTGCCAGCAGTCAGGTGGGGGTCGCTACCACCTTC,CASSQVGVATTF
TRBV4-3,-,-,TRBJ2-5,TGCGCCAGCAGCCAAGATTTGGCTAGCAAAGAGACCCAGTACTTC,CASSQDLASKETQYF
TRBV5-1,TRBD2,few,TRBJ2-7,TGCGCCAGCAGCTTAGCGGGAGCCCACGAGCAGTACTTC,CASSLAGAHEQYF
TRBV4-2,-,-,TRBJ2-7,TGTGCCAGCAGCCAAGCCGGGTACCGCGAGCAGTACTTC,CASSQAGYREQYF
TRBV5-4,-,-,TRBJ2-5,TGTGCCAGCAGCAACGGGGGGCGGGAGACCCAGTACTTC,CASSNGGRETQYF
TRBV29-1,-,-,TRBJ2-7,TGCAGCGTTACGGGGGCGAGCTCCTCCTGGGAGCAGTACTTC,CSVTGASSSWEQYF
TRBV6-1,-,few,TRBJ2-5,TGTGCCAGCAGTGACACTTCAGAGACCCAGTACTTC,CASSDTSETQYF
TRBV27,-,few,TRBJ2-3,TGTGCCAGCAGATTTTGGCGGGATGGCACAGATACGCAGTATTTT,CASRFWRDGTDTQYF
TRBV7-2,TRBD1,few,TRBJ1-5,TGTGCCAGCAGCTTAGGGGGACAGGGGGGCAATCAGCCCCAGCATTTT,CASSLGGQGGNQPQHF
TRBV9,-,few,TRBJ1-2,TGTGCCAGCAGCTACGGGACCCATGGCTACACCTTC,CASSYGTHGYTF
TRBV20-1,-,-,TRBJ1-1,TGCAGTGCTAGAGATGGGACCTTAAACCCGAACACTGAAGCTTTCTTT,CSARDGTLNPNTEAFF
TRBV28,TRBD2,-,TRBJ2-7,TGTGCCAGCAGTCCCGGGGGGGGACCTTACTACGAGCAGTACTTC,CASSPGGGPYYEQYF
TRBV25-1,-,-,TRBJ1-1,TGTGCCAGCAGTGAATCTCCGAACACTGAAGCTTTCTTT,CASSESPNTEAFF
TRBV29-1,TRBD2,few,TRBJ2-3,TGCAGCGTCTGGGACTACCAAAAGGGAGATACGCAGTATTTT,CSVWDYQKGDTQYF
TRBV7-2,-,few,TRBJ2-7,TGTGCCAGCAGCCGCACAGGAGAGGCCCACGAGCAGTACTTC,CASSRTGEAHEQYF
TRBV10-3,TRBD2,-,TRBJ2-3,TGTGCCATCAGTGGGACTAGCGGGATGGAAGATACGCAGTATTTT,CAISGTSGMEDTQYF
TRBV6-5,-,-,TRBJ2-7,TGTGCCAGTAAAGGGACTGCATCCTACGAGCAGTACTTC,CASKGTASYEQYF
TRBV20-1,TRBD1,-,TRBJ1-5,TGCAGTGCTAGAGATTCGACAGGGGGCAAGAATCAGCCCCAGCATTTT,CSARDSTGGKNQPQHF
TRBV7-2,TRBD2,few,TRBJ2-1,TGTGCCAGCAGCAGACTAGCGGGAGGGTCTAATGAGCAGTTCTTC,CASSRLAGGSNEQFF
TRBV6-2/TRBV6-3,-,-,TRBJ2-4,TGTGCCAGCAGTTACGGTGGGGTATTGGCCAAAAACATTCAGTACTTC,CASSYGGVLAKNIQYF
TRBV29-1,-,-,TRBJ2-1,TGTAGCGCCGGGCCCCTCAATGAGCAGTTCTTC,CSAGPLNEQFF
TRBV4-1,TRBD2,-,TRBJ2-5,TGCGCCAGCAGCCAAGTACGGCTAGCGGATTACAATGAGCAGTACTTC,CASSQVRLADYNEQYF
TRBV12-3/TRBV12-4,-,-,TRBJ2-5,TGTGCCAGCAGCGCAAGATCTAGTGGGGTGTACCAAGAGACCCAGTACTTC,CASSARSSGVYQETQYF
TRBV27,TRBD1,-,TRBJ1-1,TGTGCCAGCAAACCCTGGGACAGGGAAGGGACTGAAGCTTTCTTT,CASKPWDREGTEAFF
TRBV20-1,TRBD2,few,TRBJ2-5,TGCAGTGCTACCCCGGGGGGGCAAGAGACCCAGTACTTC,CSATPGGQETQYF
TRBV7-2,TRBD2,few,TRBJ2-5,TGTGCCAGCAGCTTAGGGGATAGCGGGAGGGCCGCGGAGACCCAGTACTTC,CASSLGDSGRAAETQYF
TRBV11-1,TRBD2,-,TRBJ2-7,TGTGCCAGCAGCTTAAGGTCGGGGGGTGGGGATGAGCAGTACTTC,CASSLRSGGGDEQYF
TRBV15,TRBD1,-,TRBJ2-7,TGTGCCACCAGCAGAGATACGAAGGGGGCGAACGAGCAGTACTTC,CATSRDTKGANEQYF
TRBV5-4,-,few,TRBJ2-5,TGTGCCAGCAACCCCGGGACACAAAACAACCAAGAGACCCAGTACTTC,CASNPGTQNNQETQYF
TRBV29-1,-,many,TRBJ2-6,TGCAGCGTTAGCGCAAGTGGGGCCAACGTCCTGACTTTC,CSVSASGANVLTF
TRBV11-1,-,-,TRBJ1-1,TGTGCCAGCAGCTTACGGGGTACCTGGTCCCCGAACACTGAAGCTTTCTTT,CASSLRGTWSPNTEAFF
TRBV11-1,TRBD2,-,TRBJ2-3,TGTGCCAGCAGCTTTTCCTCTAGCGGGATGGGGACAGATACGCAGTATTTT,CASSFSSSGMGTDTQYF
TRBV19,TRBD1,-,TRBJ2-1,TGTGCCAGTAGTTCCCGGACAGGGGTCCCCACGACCACCTACAATGAGCAGTTCTTC,CASSSRTGVPTTTYNEQFF
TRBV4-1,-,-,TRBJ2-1,TGCGCCAGCAGCCTCGAAACTACATCCGATGAGCAGTTCTTC,CASSLETTSDEQFF
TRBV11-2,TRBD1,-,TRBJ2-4,TGTGCCAGCAGTCATAAGGGGGCGATGGGAAACATTCAGTACTTC,CASSHKGAMGNIQYF
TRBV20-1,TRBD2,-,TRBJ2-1,TGCAGTGTAGATCTTGCAAGCGGGAGGTCCGGCGAGCAGTTCTTC,CSVDLASGRSGEQFF
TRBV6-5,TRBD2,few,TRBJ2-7,TGTGCCAGCAGTTCCAGCGGGAGGGTGTACGAGCAGTACTTC,CASSSSGRVYEQYF
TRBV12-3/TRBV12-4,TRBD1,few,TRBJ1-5,TGTGCCAGCAGTTTAGGGACAGGACTAAATCAGCCCCAGCATTTT,CASSLGTGLNQPQHF
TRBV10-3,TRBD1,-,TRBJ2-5,TGTGCCATCAGTGATTCCGGACAGGAGGCCCAAGAGACCCAGTACTTC,CAISDSGQEAQETQYF
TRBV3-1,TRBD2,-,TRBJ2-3,TGTGCCAGCAGCTCTCCGGCGGGACTAGCGGGAGCGGTGGTTACGCAGTATTTT,CASSSPAGLAGAVVTQYF
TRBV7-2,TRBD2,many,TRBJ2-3,TGTGCCAGCAGCTTAGTTGCGGGAGGCACAGATACGCAGTATTTT,CASSLVAGGTDTQYF
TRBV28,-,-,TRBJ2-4,TGTGCCAGCACACGGGCAGCTAAAGGTAGCATTCAGTATTTC,CASTRAAKGSIQYF
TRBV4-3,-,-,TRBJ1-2,TGCGCCAGCAGCCAAAAACTCTCCTATGGCTACACCTTC,CASSQKLSYGYTF